This T cell receptor (beta chain) was captured by sequencing in a study of Graves' ophthalmopathy and Graves' hyperthyroidism. General study results and limits: Blood shared most expanded thyroid clonotypes above 0.001 frequency. Forecasting of ophthalmopathy progression by the model achieved approximately 70% sensitivity and less than 80% specificity.

Points on this clonotype: Antigen: not known.

Trimming pared 6 bases from V and 2 bases from J, leaving 11 bases between. CDR3 length: 14 amino acids. Germline CDR1 is SNHLY and CDR2 is FYNNEI. RNA transcripts were the source from which TCR beta CDR3 regions were amplified. HTBI primers were employed in first-round RT-PCR, then a second-round multiplex PCR followed. TCRdb used MiXCR to reprocess the multiplex PCR reads, holding one entry per CDR3 protein. The table lists 500,000 to 600,000 distinct CDR3 sequences, 35% to 40% of them singletons. Patients with other autoimmune diseases, uncontrolled infections, pregnancy or lactation were excluded. Clinicians made diagnoses from clinical symptoms, serum thyroxine, TRAb, thyroid ultrasound and orbital computed tomography.

Sequencing was done on a sample of peripheral blood or thyroid tissue (not recorded which). The clonotype comes from an adult man with Graves' hyperthyroidism. The V gene is TRBV2, the J gene TRBJ2-4; D possibly corresponds to TRBD1 (6 bases). The CDR3 DNA is TGTGCCAGCAGCCCCAGGGGTACCAAAAACATTCAGTACTTC. This encodes CASSPRGTKNIQYF.